One and the same sample provided the 16 T cell receptor beta chains below, sequenced in a study of human T cells and chemical hapten exposure. TCRdb reprocessed the RACE reads via MiXCR and lists one record per CDR3 protein. The data contain 85,000 to 95,000 distinct CDR3 sequences, roughly 8.5% of them singletons. Time point noted: healthy volunteer bleed at 2 weeks. The total RNA was obtained from whole blood that was not fractionated. The sequenced material came from whole blood. These receptors all stem from a female donor in good health. Some clones in this sample may be carry-over from other donors' samples.

The chain carries TRBV4-1 and TRBJ1-6, with D perhaps matching TRBD1 (6 bases). Trimming shortened V by 2 bases and J by 10 bases, and 12 bases separated the two germline ends. This CDR3 region has 14 residues. CDR1 is MGHRA, CDR2 YSYEKL, per germline. The CDR3 is CASSQPRGRSPLHF. The CDR3 DNA sequence: TGCGCCAGCAGCCAACCTCGGGGGCGGTCACCCCTCCACTTT.

This clonotype has only a few counts. The V and J genes are TRBV28 and TRBJ1-1, with D perhaps matching TRBD1 (5 bases). In germline, CDR1 is MDHEN, CDR2 SYDVKM. The CDR3 spans 16 residues. V lost 6 bases and J lost 3, with 20 bases in between. This CDR3 reads CASSLIDRFRDTEAFF. The CDR3 DNA reads TGTGCCAGCAGCCTAATCGACAGATTTCGGGACACTGAAGCTTTCTTT.

The table lists this clonotype with many counts. This chain links TRBV2 with TRBJ2-1; the D gene is possibly TRBD1 (5 bases). Trimming shortened V by 0 bases and J by 2 bases, and 11 bases separated the two germline ends. The CDR3 length is 16 residues. CDR1 SNHLY and CDR2 FYNNEI come from the germline V gene. The CDR3 bases are TGTGCCAGCAGTGAAGCGCTTGGGGCCCCCTACAATGAGCAGTTCTTC. Translation: CASSEALGAPYNEQFF.

The V call is TRBV4-3, the J call TRBJ2-1; 7 bases map to TRBD1. J gave up 0 bases and V 2 bases, and 4 bases lay outside the gene matches. Germline values: CDR1 LGHNA, CDR2 YSLEER. This CDR3 comprises 16 residues. CDR3 sequence reads: CASSQPSGGSYNEQFF. In DNA form, the CDR3 reads TGCGCCAGCAGCCAACCCTCAGGGGGCTCCTACAATGAGCAGTTCTTC.

This clonotype was picked up a small number of times. V gene TRBV28 combines with J gene TRBJ1-1, with 8 bases fitting TRBD1. This CDR3 is 12 amino acids long. Germline CDR1 and CDR2: MDHEN and SYDVKM. V lost 5 bases and J lost 8; bases outside the gene matches: 4. The CDR3 DNA reads TGTGCCAGCAGTCCGTGGACAGGGGAAGCTTTCTTT. Translating gives CASSPWTGEAFF. Based on the CDR3 plus reference TRBV28 and TRBJ1-1, the full variable domain is DVKVTQSSRYLVKRTGEKVFLECVQDMDHENMFWYRQDPGLGLRLIYFSYDVKMKEKGDIPEGYSVSREKKERFSLILESASTNQTSMYLCASSPWTGEAFFGQGTRLTVV.

This clonotype came up many times. As DNA, the CDR3 is TGTGCCAGCAGCCGGTGGTTACTATATCACTCTAGCACAGATACGCAGTATTTT. Translated, it gives CASSRWLLYHSSTDTQYF. The J gene is TRBJ2-3, the V gene TRBV11-2; D ambiguous. The CDR3 runs to 18 residues. V was cut by 5 bases and J by 0 bases, with 21 bases left in between. Per germline, CDR1 SGHAT and CDR2 FQNNGV. Drawing the rest from reference TRBV11-2 and TRBJ2-3, the complete variable domain is EAGVAQSPRYKIIEKRQSVAFWCNPISGHATLYWYQQILGQGPKLLIQFQNNGVVDDSQLPKDRFSAERLKGVDSTLKIQPAKLEDSAVYLCASSRWLLYHSSTDTQYFGPGTRLTVL.

In its sample, this clonotype was seen many times. This chain uses TRBV3-1 with TRBJ2-3; 9 bases line up with TRBD2. The junction had 5 bases not matched to a gene; V was cut back by 3 bases and J by 4 bases. Germline CDR1 is LGHDT and CDR2 is YNNKEL (reference sequence). The CDR3 consists of 15 residues. The CDR3 reads CASSHIAGVADTQYF. The CDR3 nucleotides read TGTGCCAGCAGCCATATAGCGGGAGTGGCAGATACGCAGTATTTT.

On this clonotype: The junction shows a germline mismatch at one end, possibly a read error. The CDR3 sequence is CASSPLSGYNAGELFF. For the CDR3, the DNA is TGTGCCAGCTCCCCACTCTCCGGGTATAACGCCGGGGAGCTGTTTTTT. The rearrangement uses TRBV18 and TRBJ2-2; D is undetermined. Per germline, CDR1 KGHSH and CDR2 LQKENI. The CDR3 covers 16 residues.

This clonotype was recorded at least ten times. CDR3 DNA sequence: TGTGCCAGCAGTCCCACCGTGAGGGAGAGGGAGCAGTACTTC. Encoded protein: CASSPTVREREQYF. The rearrangement links TRBV28 to TRBJ2-7, with D tentatively TRBD2 (5 bases). The CDR3 covers 14 residues. V lost 5 bases, J lost 7 bases, and 18 bases lay in between. Germline V gene sequence: CDR1 MDHEN, CDR2 SYDVKM.

This clonotype was seen only a few times. The chain combines TRBV11-2 with TRBJ2-1, with D unclear. CDR3 size: 15 residues. Looked up from germline, CDR1 is SGHAT and CDR2 is FQNNGV. V was cut by 3 bases and J by 0 bases, with 9 bases left in between. The CDR3 loop reads CASSFISSSYNEQFF. CDR3 nucleotides: TGTGCCAGCAGCTTTATCAGCAGCTCCTACAATGAGCAGTTCTTC.

The CDR3 is CASSEEGGGRPEFF. CDR3 coding DNA: TGTGCCAGCAGTGAAGAGGGGGGAGGGAGGCCGGAGTTCTTC. The chain recombines TRBV2 with TRBJ2-1; D is possibly TRBD2 (7 bases). The CDR3 runs 14 residues. Deletions cut 1 base from V and 14 bases from J, with 18 bases between. Germline loops: CDR1 SNHLY, CDR2 FYNNEI.

The V and J genes are TRBV29-1 and TRBJ2-7; 7 nucleotides agree with TRBD1. CDR1 SQVTM and CDR2 ANQGSEA come from the germline V gene. CDR3 length equals 13 residues. J gave up 3 bases and V 2 bases, and 4 bases lay outside the gene matches. The CDR3 sequence is CSVEIAGGYEQYF. In nucleotides, the CDR3 is TGCAGCGTTGAAATTGCAGGGGGCTACGAGCAGTACTTC.

The chain employs TRBV7-9 and TRBJ2-3; possibly TRBD2 for D (6 bases). V was pared by 2 bases and J by 5 bases, with 17 bases between. The CDR3 has 16 amino acids. The V gene's germline CDR1 is SEHNR and CDR2 FQNEAQ (reference sequence). CDR3 bases: TGTGCCAGCAGCTTATCTAGCGCCTGGGGGGTAGATACGCAGTATTTT. It specifies CASSLSSAWGVDTQYF.

The CDR3 nucleotides read TGTGCCAGCAGTAGGGGAAAGGATGAGCAGTTCTTC. The encoded protein is CASSRGKDEQFF. V usage is TRBV6-5 and J usage is TRBJ2-1; a possible D gene is TRBD1 (5 bases). This CDR3 has 12 residues. CDR1 is MNHEY, CDR2 SVGAGI, per germline. The germline V and J ends were trimmed by 5 bases and 8 bases, with 10 bases remaining between them.

This clonotype was recorded many times. The chain is built from TRBV29-1 and TRBJ1-1; TRBD1 is a possible D gene (5 bases). The CDR3 length is 11 residues. The ends were cut back, 6 bases at V and 4 bases at J, with 9 bases in the middle. The germline V gene encodes CDR1 SQVTM and CDR2 ANQGSEA. In nucleotides, the CDR3 is TGCAGCGTATACGGGGGCACTGAAGCTTTCTTT. Protein product: CSVYGGTEAFF.

This clonotype was observed a few times. J is TRBJ1-6 and V is TRBV5-1; D unclear. There are 14 residues in the CDR3. Trimming pared 7 bases from V and 9 bases from J, leaving 17 bases between. Germline V gene sequence: CDR1 SGHRS, CDR2 YFSETQ. The CDR3 spells CASRLTLEGSPLHF. CDR3 sequence (DNA): TGCGCCAGCCGTTTAACGCTAGAAGGTTCACCCCTCCACTTT.